Sequencing of this T cell receptor (beta chain) was carried out in a study of blood T cell repertoires in COVID-19. About the research overall: Acute and convalescent COVID-19 samples came from the United States, Italy and Spain.

CDR1 and CDR2 from the germline V gene are LNHDA and SQIVND (reference sequence). Trimming pared 1 base from V and 5 bases from J, leaving 11 bases between. This CDR3 has 15 residues. Study processing details: Estimation of nucleated cell counts was performed using reference gene primer amplification. Produced via immunoSEQ multiplex PCR; TCRdb's table is partial and in-frame only. V, J and clone size are those of that table, while D and trimming were read from the DNA. The sample records around 160,000 clones, around 83% being singletons. Sequenced sample: PBMCs or T cells enriched from blood (not recorded which). The sequence came from a woman in her fifties or sixties who had been exposed to COVID-19. The V and J genes are TRBV19 and TRBJ1-4; D remains unclear. CDR3 nucleotide sequence: TGTGCCAGTAGTATAGTCCTCCAGGCGAATGAAAAACTGTTTTTT. Its translation: CASSIVLQANEKLFF.